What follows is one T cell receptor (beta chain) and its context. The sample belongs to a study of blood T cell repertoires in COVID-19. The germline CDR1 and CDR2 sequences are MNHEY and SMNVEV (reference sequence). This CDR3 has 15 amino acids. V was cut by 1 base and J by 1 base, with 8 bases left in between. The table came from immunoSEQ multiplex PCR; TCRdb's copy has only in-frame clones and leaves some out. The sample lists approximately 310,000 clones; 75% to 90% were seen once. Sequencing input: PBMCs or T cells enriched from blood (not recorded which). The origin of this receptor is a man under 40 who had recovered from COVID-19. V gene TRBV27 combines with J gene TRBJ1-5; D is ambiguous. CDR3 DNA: TGTGCCAGCAGTTTATTATACCAGAGCAATCAGCCCCAGCATTTT. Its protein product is CASSLLYQSNQPQHF.